This T cell receptor (beta chain) was observed in a study of T cells in Graves' hyperthyroidism and ophthalmopathy. This clonotype was seen a handful of times. Its antigen is as yet unknown. The study, taken as a whole, reports: The model identified upcoming ophthalmopathy a median about six months ahead of onset.

Amplified regions were TCR beta CDR3 sequences from RNA transcripts. Researchers ran a first-round RT-PCR on the TCR CDR3 using the HTBI primer set. TCRdb itself ran the multiplex PCR reads through MiXCR, one entry per CDR3 protein. The table records fewer than 900,000 distinct CDR3 sequences, around 15% of them present only once. Germline V lookup: CDR1 DFQATT, CDR2 SNEGSKA (reference sequence). V was clipped by 5 bases and J by 0 bases, with 12 bases between them. The CDR3 sequence is 14 residues long. The V call is TRBV20-1, the J call TRBJ2-3; tentatively, D is TRBD1 (5 bases). What was sequenced was blood. The clonotype was recovered from a man in his late teens or twenties with Graves' hyperthyroidism. The CDR3 DNA reads as TGCAGTGCTCCACCCTCAGGGAGCACAGATACGCAGTATTTT. This translates into CSAPPSGSTDTQYF.